This record looks at one T cell receptor beta chain sequence and its context. Libraries were prepared by immunoSEQ multiplex PCR; TCRdb keeps only in-frame clonotypes and omits some of them. The sample contains roughly 240,000 clones, roughly 86% of which appear only once. CDR3 size: 14 residues. Germline CDR1 reads SGDLS; CDR2 reads YYNGEE. The trim removed 0 bases at V and 4 bases at J, leaving 4 bases unmatched. This sample is part of a study of blood T cell repertoires in COVID-19. The chain carries TRBV9 and TRBJ2-7; TRBD1 agrees at 7 bases. The sequence derives from a woman aged 30 to 39 who had recovered from COVID-19. Sequencing input: peripheral blood. CDR3 bases: TGTGCCAGCAGCGTAGGCGACAGGGCATACGAGCAGTACTTC. Amino acid sequence: CASSVGDRAYEQYF. Supplemented by reference TRBV9 and TRBJ2-7, the full variable domain reads DSGVTQTPKHLITATGQRVTLRCSPRSGDLSVYWYQQSLDQGLQFLIQYYNGEERAKGNILERFSAQQFPDLHSELNLSSLELGDSALYFCASSVGDRAYEQYFGPGTRLTVT.